This record concerns one T cell receptor (beta chain) sequence. The V end was cut by 0 bases, the J end by 1 base, with 10 bases between. The germline gives CDR1 SGHNT, CDR2 YYREEE (reference sequence). The CDR3 extends over 16 amino acids. PCR was performed using 60 Vbeta and 13 Jbeta primers. The data were produced by immunoSEQ multiplex PCR, yet TCRdb's version contains in-frame clones alone and is incomplete. The table lists about 210,000 clones, around 88% of them singletons, with around 0.3% in the top ten. These data come from a study of cytomegalovirus exposure and HLA in healthy donors. The V and J genes are TRBV5-4 and TRBJ2-2; D gene unclear. The clonotype originates from a woman aged 30 to 39 in good health and CMV-seronegative. The sequenced sample consisted of PBMCs. CDR3 sequence: CASSLAEVGNTGELFF. The CDR3 nucleotides are TGTGCCAGCAGCTTGGCCGAGGTAGGGAACACCGGGGAGCTGTTTTTT.